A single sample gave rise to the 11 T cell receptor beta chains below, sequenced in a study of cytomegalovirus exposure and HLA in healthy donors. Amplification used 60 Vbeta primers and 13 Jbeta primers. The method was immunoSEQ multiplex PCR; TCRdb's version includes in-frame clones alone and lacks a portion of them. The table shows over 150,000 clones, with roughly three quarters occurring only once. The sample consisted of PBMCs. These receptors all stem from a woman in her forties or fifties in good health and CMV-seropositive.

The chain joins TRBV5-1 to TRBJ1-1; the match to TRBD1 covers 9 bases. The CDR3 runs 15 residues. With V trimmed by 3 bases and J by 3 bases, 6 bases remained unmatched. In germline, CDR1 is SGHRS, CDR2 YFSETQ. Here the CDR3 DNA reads TGCGCCAGCAGCTCCGGACAGGGGATGGACACTGAAGCTTTCTTT. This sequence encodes CASSSGQGMDTEAFF.

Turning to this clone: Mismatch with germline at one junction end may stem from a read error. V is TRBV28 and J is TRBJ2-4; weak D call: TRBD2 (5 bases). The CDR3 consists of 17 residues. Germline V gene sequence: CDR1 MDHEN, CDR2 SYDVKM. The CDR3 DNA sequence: TGTGCCAGCAGTTTATATGGACTTCAGACGACCAAAAACAGTCAGTACTTC. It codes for CASSLYGLQTTKNSQYF.

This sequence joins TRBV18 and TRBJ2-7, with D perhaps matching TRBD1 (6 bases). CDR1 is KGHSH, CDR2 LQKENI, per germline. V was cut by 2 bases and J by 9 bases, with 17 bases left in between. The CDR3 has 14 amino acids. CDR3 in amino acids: CASSPGRNQGGQYF. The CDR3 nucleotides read TGTGCCAGCTCACCAGGTAGAAATCAAGGGGGGCAGTACTTC. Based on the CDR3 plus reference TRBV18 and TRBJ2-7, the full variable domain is NAGVMQNPRHLVRRRGQEARLRCSPMKGHSHVYWYRQLPEEGLKFMVYLQKENIIDESGMPKERFSAEFPKEGPSILRIQQVVRGDSAAYFCASSPGRNQGGQYFGPGTRLTVT.

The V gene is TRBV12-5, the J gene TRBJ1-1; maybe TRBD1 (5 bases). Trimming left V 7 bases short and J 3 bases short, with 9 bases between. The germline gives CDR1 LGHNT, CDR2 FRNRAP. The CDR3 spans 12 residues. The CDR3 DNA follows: TGTGCTAGTGCCGCGACAGACACTGAAGCTTTCTTT. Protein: CASAATDTEAFF.

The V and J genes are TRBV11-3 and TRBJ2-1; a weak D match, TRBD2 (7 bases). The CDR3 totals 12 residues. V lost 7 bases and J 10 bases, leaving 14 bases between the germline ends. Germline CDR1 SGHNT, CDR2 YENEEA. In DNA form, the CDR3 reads TGTGCCAGCACCGCCGGGGGGCGGGAGCAGTTCTTC. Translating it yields CASTAGGREQFF. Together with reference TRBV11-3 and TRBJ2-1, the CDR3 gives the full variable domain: EAGVVQSPRYKIIEKKQPVAFWCNPISGHNTLYWYLQNLGQGPELLIRYENEEAVDDSQLPKDRFSAERLKGVDSTLKIQPAELGDSAVYLCASTAGGREQFFGPGTRLTVL.

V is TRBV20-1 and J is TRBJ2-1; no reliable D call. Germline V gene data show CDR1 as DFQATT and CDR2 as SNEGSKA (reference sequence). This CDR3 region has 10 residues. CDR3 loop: CRALNNEQFF. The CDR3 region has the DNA TGCAGGGCACTAAACAATGAGCAGTTCTTC.

CDR3 sequence reads: CASSLDREQYF. In DNA, the CDR3 is TGTGCCAGCAGCTTGGACAGGGAGCAGTACTTC. This chain connects TRBV5-6 to TRBJ2-7; D is possibly TRBD1 (5 bases). Germline V gene sequence: CDR1 SGHDT, CDR2 YYEEEE. Trimming pared 0 bases from V and 7 bases from J, leaving 5 bases between. CDR3 length equals 11 residues.

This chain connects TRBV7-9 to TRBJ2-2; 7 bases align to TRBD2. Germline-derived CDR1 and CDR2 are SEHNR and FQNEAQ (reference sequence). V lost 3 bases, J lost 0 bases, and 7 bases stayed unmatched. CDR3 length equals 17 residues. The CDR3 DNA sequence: TGTGCCAGCAGCTTTCTAGCGGCGGCTTCGAACACCGGGGAGCTGTTTTTT. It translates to CASSFLAAASNTGELFF.

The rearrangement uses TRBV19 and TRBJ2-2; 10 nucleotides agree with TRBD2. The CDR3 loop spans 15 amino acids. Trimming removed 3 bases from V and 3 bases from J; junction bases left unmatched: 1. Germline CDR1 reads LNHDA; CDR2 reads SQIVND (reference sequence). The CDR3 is CASSITSGDTGELFF. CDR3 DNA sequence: TGTGCCAGTAGTATTACTAGCGGGGACACCGGGGAGCTGTTTTTT.

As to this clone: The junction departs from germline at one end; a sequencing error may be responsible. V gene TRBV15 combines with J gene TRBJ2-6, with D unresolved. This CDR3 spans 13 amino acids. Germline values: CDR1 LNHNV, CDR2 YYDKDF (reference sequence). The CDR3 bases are TGTGCCACCAGCAGAGATCTATTAAACGGCCTGACTTTC. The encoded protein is CATSRDLLNGLTF.

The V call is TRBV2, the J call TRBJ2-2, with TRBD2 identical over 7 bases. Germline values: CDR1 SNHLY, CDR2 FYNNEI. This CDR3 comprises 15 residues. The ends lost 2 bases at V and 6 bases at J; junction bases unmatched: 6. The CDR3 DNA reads TGTGCCAGCAGTGAACCCGGGACTACCCCCGGGGAGCTGTTTTTT. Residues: CASSEPGTTPGELFF.